These 23 T cell receptor beta chains came from one sample sequenced in a study of T cell repertoires in cytomegalovirus infection. In TCRdb, the reads were re-called with MiXCR into one record per CDR3 protein. Of around 900,000 distinct CDR3 sequences in the sample, approximately 31% were seen once. Which antigens these TCRs recognize remains unknown. The sequencing used cultured CD8+ T cells from PBMCs, collected from culture after CMV antigen stimulation. The receptors were gathered from a human donor in good health (CMV status not recorded). Some clones in this sample may be carry-over from other donors' samples.

In its sample, this clonotype was seen many times. The chain carries TRBV11-2 and TRBJ2-7, with 9 bases that match TRBD2. V was clipped by 5 bases and J by 1 base; unmatched bases: 9. This CDR3 spans 16 amino acids. CDR1 and CDR2 from the germline V gene are SGHAT and FQNNGV. The CDR3 loop reads CASSPGGGAVSYEQYV. The DNA for the CDR3 is TGTGCCAGCAGCCCCGGCGGGGGGGCCGTATCCTACGAGCAGTACGTC.

This clonotype has just a few counts. The V call is TRBV5-1, the J call TRBJ1-2; maybe TRBD1 (6 bases). Deletions cut 4 bases from V and 6 bases from J, with 10 bases between. CDR1 SGHRS and CDR2 YFSETQ come from the germline V gene. This CDR3 is built from 12 residues. This chain's CDR3 is CASSRGANGYTF. CDR3 DNA: TGCGCCAGCAGCCGGGGGGCTAATGGCTACACCTTC.

A word on this clonotype: A much larger clone lies one base from this, so it may be a read error. The chain uses TRBV7-2 and TRBJ1-1; 10 bases are a match to TRBD1. CDR1 is SGHTA and CDR2 is FQGNSA in the germline V gene. The CDR3 contains 14 residues. The CDR3 bases are TGTGCCAACAGCCTAGGTGGGACAGGGGTTGAAGCTTTCTTT. As protein: CANSLGGTGVEAFF.

There are a few counts of this clonotype. The chain is built from TRBV10-3 and TRBJ2-2; D possibly corresponds to TRBD2 (6 bases). CDR3 size: 14 residues. Trimming removed 4 bases from V and 6 bases from J, with 12 bases in between. Germline values: CDR1 ENHRY, CDR2 SYGVKD. The DNA of the CDR3 is TGTGCCATCAGTGGAGGAGGGGAGGCCGGGGAGCTGTTTTTT. The encoded protein is CAISGGGEAGELFF.

This clonotype was counted many times. V usage is TRBV7-9 and J usage is TRBJ2-3; weak D call: TRBD2 (6 bases). Trimming cost V 5 bases and J 2 bases, with 26 bases left between them. This CDR3 spans 19 amino acids. Germline V gene data show CDR1 as SEHNR and CDR2 as FQNEAQ (reference sequence). CDR3 in amino acids: CASSPNDVLGGSYTDTQYF. The DNA for the CDR3 is TGTGCCAGCAGCCCCAATGATGTGCTCGGGGGATCTTACACAGATACGCAGTATTTT.

This clonotype came up a few times. The chain recombines TRBV7-9 with TRBJ1-3; D not certain. The ends were cut back, 0 bases at V and 8 bases at J, with 17 bases in the middle. The CDR3 has 16 residues. In germline, CDR1 is SEHNR, CDR2 FQNEAQ (reference sequence). The CDR3 sequence: CASSLAPTGAEDTIYF. The DNA for the CDR3 is TGTGCCAGCAGCTTAGCCCCGACGGGCGCCGAAGACACCATATATTTT.

This chain uses TRBV4-3 with TRBJ2-5; 8 bases fit TRBD2. The CDR3 is made up of 17 amino acids. Losses at the gene ends were 4 bases for V and 5 bases for J; bases not matched to a gene: 15. CDR1 and CDR2 (germline): LGHNA, YSLEER. CDR3 region: CASSPGVAGSIEETQYF. CDR3 DNA sequence: TGCGCCAGCAGCCCAGGGGTAGCGGGGTCTATTGAGGAGACCCAGTACTTC.

The J gene is TRBJ1-2, the V gene TRBV5-6; D is possibly TRBD1 (6 bases). CDR1 SGHDT and CDR2 YYEEEE come from the germline V gene. The germline V and J ends were trimmed by 4 bases and 7 bases, with 11 bases remaining between them. There are 12 residues in the CDR3. Here the CDR3 reads CASSIGQRGYTF. The CDR3 nucleotides are TGTGCCAGCAGCATCGGACAGCGTGGCTACACCTTC.

This clonotype occurred many times. This chain uses TRBV10-3 with TRBJ2-5; D may be TRBD2 (7 bases). Germline lookup yields CDR1 ENHRY and CDR2 SYGVKD. The CDR3 sequence is 15 residues long. Deletions cut 5 bases from V and 5 bases from J, with 18 bases between. CDR3 DNA sequence: TGTGCCATCAGTCTTTGGGGGGGGGCCGACGAGACCCAGTACTTC. Its translation is CAISLWGGADETQYF.

The chain is built from TRBV6-1 and TRBJ2-7; D is possibly TRBD1 (6 bases). CDR3 size: 14 residues. V was trimmed by 10 bases and J by 2 bases, leaving 18 bases between them. The germline gives CDR1 MNHNS, CDR2 SASEGT. The CDR3 region has the DNA TGTGCCACAAGCCCTGGGGGCAGAGCCTACGAGCAGTACGTC. As protein: CATSPGGRAYEQYV.

The gene calls are TRBV4-2 and TRBJ2-7; no clear D. V gave up 0 bases and J gave up 6 bases, with 12 bases separating them. This CDR3 region has 14 residues. Germline CDR1 LGHNA, CDR2 YNFKEQ. CDR3 amino acids: CASSQEISGSEQYF. CDR3 nucleotides: TGTGCCAGCAGCCAAGAAATCTCCGGGTCCGAGCAGTACTTC.

The V and J genes are TRBV6-5 and TRBJ2-1, with D tentatively TRBD1 (5 bases). Trimming removed 3 bases from V and 4 bases from J, with 13 bases in between. Germline CDR1 and CDR2: MNHEY and SVGAGI. This CDR3 is 15 amino acids long. DNA for the CDR3: TGTGCCAGCAGTTATTTGGGGCCGAGTTACAATGAGCAGTTCTTC. Amino acids: CASSYLGPSYNEQFF.

This clonotype turned up a few times. V is TRBV28 and J is TRBJ1-5, with a tentative D call TRBD1 (5 bases). Germline lookup yields CDR1 MDHEN and CDR2 SYDVKM. CDR3 length: 15 residues. Trimming pared 7 bases from V and 6 bases from J, leaving 19 bases between. The CDR3 nucleotides read TGTGCCAGCACCAACCCTGTAGGGGATGGTCAGCCCCAGCATTTT. Encoded protein: CASTNPVGDGQPQHF.

The chain has TRBV5-4 and TRBJ2-7; D might be TRBD1 (6 bases). Germline loops: CDR1 SGHNT, CDR2 YYREEE (reference sequence). This CDR3 has 13 amino acids. V lost 4 bases to trimming and J lost 4 bases, with 12 bases between them. CDR3 amino acids: CASSEGDSYEQYF. Here the CDR3 DNA reads TGTGCCAGCAGCGAGGGGGATTCTTACGAGCAGTACTTC.

J is TRBJ2-1 and V is TRBV6-1, with 10 bases lining up with TRBD2. The CDR3 is 16 residues long. V shed 1 base and J 7 bases; nucleotides not matched to a gene: 7. In germline, CDR1 is MNHNS, CDR2 SASEGT. The chain's CDR3 is CASSEVSGGAWNEQFF. CDR3 sequence (DNA): TGTGCCAGCAGTGAAGTCAGCGGGGGGGCTTGGAATGAGCAGTTCTTC.

V is TRBV12-3 or TRBV12-4 and J is TRBJ2-1; D might be TRBD2 (6 bases). The CDR3 contains 13 residues. Trimming cost V 7 bases and J 10 bases, with 17 bases left between them. CDR3 amino acids: CASTVVVGGEQFF. The CDR3 DNA reads as TGTGCCAGCACCGTGGTGGTGGGGGGAGAGCAGTTCTTC.

Only a few counts were recorded for this clonotype. This chain connects TRBV7-9 to TRBJ2-3; TRBD2 aligns across 10 bases. CDR1 and CDR2 from the germline V gene are SEHNR and FQNEAQ (reference sequence). The CDR3 spans 16 residues. V lost 7 bases to trimming and J lost 3 bases; unmatched junction nucleotides: 10. DNA for the CDR3: TGTGCCAGCAACCATTTAGCGGGGGGATCGACAGATACGCAGTATTTT. Protein sequence: CASNHLAGGSTDTQYF. The variable domain in full, completed from reference TRBV7-9 and TRBJ2-3, reads DTGVSQNPRHKITKRGQNVTFRCDPISEHNRLYWYRQTLGQGPEFLTYFQNEAQLEKSRLLSDRFSAERPKGSFSTLEIQRTEQGDSAMYLCASNHLAGGSTDTQYFGPGTRLTVL.

This rearrangement joins TRBV7-9 to TRBJ1-1; the D is unclear. CDR1 SEHNR and CDR2 FQNEAQ come from the germline V gene (reference sequence). V lost 3 bases and J 5 bases, leaving 10 bases between the germline ends. The CDR3 is made up of 13 amino acids. The CDR3 DNA is TGTGCCAGCAGCTTCGAGGGATGGACTGAAGCTTTCTTT. Amino acids: CASSFEGWTEAFF.

This clonotype was observed a few times. The chain joins TRBV6-5 to TRBJ1-1; D is unresolved. V lost 0 bases, J lost 1 base, and 9 bases lay in between. This CDR3 spans 15 amino acids. Germline V lookup: CDR1 MNHEY, CDR2 SVGAGI. The CDR3 DNA reads as TGTGCCAGCAGTTACTCGAAGTCCAGGAACACTGAAGCTTTCTTT. This encodes CASSYSKSRNTEAFF.

Concerning this clonotype: One end of the junction does not line up with germline, which may come from a read error. V gene TRBV13 combines with J gene TRBJ1-2; TRBD1 agrees at 7 bases. CDR1 PRHDT and CDR2 FYEKMQ come from the germline V gene (reference sequence). This CDR3 is 14 amino acids long. CDR3 sequence reads: CASSLGQEPYGYTF. CDR3 coding DNA: TGTGCCAGCAGCCTAGGACAGGAACCCTATGGCTACACCTTC.

The V call is TRBV4-1, the J call TRBJ2-1, with D perhaps TRBD1 or TRBD2 (5 bases each). This CDR3 comprises 12 residues. Germline V gives CDR1 MGHRA, CDR2 YSYEKL. With 10 bases removed from V and 6 bases from J, the gap between germline ends came to 13 bases. DNA for the CDR3: TGCGCCAACGCCTGGGGGTCCAATGAGCAGTTCTTC. This translates into CANAWGSNEQFF.

This chain links TRBV7-6 with TRBJ2-1; 7 nucleotides line up with TRBD2. CDR1 SGHVS and CDR2 FNYEAQ come from the germline V gene. J gave up 6 bases and V 0 bases, and 14 bases lay outside the gene matches. This CDR3 comprises 18 residues. This CDR3 reads CASSLAGRKASGTNEQFF. DNA for the CDR3: TGTGCCAGCAGCTTAGCAGGGAGGAAGGCTAGCGGTACCAATGAGCAGTTCTTC.

This sequence joins TRBV7-8 and TRBJ1-5; 9 bases map to TRBD1. This CDR3 region has 14 residues. V lost 4 bases and J lost 13; bases outside the gene matches: 11. Germline V gives CDR1 SGHVS, CDR2 FQNEAQ. The CDR3 loop is CASSSPGGQGQQHF. In nucleotides, the CDR3 is TGTGCCAGCAGCTCTCCCGGGGGACAGGGACAACAGCATTTT.